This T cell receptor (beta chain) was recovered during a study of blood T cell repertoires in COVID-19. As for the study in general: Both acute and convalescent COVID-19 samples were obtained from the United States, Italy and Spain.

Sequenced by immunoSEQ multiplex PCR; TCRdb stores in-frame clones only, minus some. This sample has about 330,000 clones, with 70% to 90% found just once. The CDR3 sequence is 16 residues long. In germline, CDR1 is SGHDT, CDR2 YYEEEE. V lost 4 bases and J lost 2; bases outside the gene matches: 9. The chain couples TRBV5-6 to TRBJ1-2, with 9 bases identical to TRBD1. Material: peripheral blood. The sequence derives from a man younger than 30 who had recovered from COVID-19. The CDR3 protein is CASSPGTGTPNYGYTF. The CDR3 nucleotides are TGTGCCAGCAGCCCCGGGACAGGGACCCCAAACTATGGCTACACCTTC.